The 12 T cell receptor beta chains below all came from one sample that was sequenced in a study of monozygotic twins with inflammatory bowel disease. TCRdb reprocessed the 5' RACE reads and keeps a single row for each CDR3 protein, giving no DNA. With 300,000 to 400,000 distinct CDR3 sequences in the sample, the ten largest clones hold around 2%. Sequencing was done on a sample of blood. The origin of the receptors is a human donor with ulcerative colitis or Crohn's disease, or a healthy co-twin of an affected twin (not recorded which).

This CDR3 is CASSLDLAFYGYTF. The V gene is TRBV5-1, the J gene TRBJ1-2. This CDR3 contains 14 residues. Per germline, CDR1 SGHRS and CDR2 YFSETQ.

This CDR3 reads CATGGAGRSGGYNEQFF. The chain combines TRBV24-1 with TRBJ2-1; no DNA is available, so the TRBD1 call from TCRdb remains unchecked. The CDR3 totals 17 residues. CDR1 and CDR2 from the germline V gene are KGHDR and SFDVKD.

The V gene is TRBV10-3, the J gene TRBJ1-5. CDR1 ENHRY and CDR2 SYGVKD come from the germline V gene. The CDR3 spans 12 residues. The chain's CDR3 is CAIGGDNQPQHF.

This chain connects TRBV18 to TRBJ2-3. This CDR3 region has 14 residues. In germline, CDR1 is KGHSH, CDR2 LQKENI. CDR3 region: CASSPPVRTDTQYF.

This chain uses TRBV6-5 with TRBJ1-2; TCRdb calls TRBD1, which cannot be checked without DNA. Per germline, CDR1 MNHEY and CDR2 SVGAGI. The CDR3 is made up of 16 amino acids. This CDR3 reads CASSYLQGAPNYGYTF.

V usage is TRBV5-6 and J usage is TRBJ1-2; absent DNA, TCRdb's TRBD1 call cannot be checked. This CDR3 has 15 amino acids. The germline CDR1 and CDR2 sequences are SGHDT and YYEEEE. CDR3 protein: CASSFRDRDHYGYTF.

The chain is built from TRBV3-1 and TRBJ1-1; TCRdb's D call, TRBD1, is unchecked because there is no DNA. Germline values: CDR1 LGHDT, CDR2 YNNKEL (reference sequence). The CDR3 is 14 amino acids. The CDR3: CASRDRASVTEAFF. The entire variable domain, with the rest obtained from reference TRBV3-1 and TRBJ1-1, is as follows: DTAVSQTPKYLVTQMGNDKSIKCEQNLGHDTMYWYKQDSKKFLKIMFSYNNKELIINETVPNRFSPKSPDKAHLNLHINSLELGDSAVYFCASRDRASVTEAFFGQGTRLTVV.

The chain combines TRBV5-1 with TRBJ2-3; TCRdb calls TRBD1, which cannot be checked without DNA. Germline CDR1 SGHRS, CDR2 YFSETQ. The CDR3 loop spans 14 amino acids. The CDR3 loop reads CASSQTGATDTQYF.

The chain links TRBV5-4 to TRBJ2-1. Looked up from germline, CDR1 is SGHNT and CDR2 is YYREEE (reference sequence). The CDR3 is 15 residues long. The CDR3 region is CASSSESSSYNEQFF.

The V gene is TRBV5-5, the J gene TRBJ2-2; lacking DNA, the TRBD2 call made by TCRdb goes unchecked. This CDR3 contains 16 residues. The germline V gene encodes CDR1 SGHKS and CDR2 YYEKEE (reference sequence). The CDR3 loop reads CASSGGIAANTGELFF. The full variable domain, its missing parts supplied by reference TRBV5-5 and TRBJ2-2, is DAGVTQSPTHLIKTRGQQVTLRCSPISGHKSVSWYQQVLGQGPQFIFQYYEKEERGRGNFPDRFSARQFPNYSSELNVNALLLGDSALYLCASSGGIAANTGELFFGEGSRLTVL.

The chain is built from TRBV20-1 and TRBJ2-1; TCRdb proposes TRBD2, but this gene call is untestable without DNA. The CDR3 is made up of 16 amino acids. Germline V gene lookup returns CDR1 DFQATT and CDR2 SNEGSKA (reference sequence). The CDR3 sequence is CSEGLAGGPGYNEQFF.

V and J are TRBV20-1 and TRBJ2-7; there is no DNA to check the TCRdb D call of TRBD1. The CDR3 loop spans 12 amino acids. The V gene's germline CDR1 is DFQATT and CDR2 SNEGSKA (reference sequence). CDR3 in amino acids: CSASGQNYEQYF.